This is a list of T cell receptor beta chains from one sample in a study of blood T cell repertoires in COVID-19. Generated by immunoSEQ multiplex PCR, the TCRdb table keeps only in-frame clones and is missing some. The table lists more than 100,000 clones, around nine tenths of them singletons. The material sequenced was peripheral blood. The origin of the receptors is a woman in her forties or fifties with active or convalescent COVID-19. The CDR3 runs from the conserved cysteine through the conserved F or W. The order of the fields is D gene, clone size, V gene, J gene, CDR3 DNA, CDR3 protein. The D gene is left open where the match is weak. A clone size is listed for some rows: how often the clone was seen (once, few, many), or a class if it is expanded.

.	.	TRBV29-1	TRBJ1-1	TGCAGCGTCGGGGGGCGGGTAAAGAACACTGAAGCTTTCTTT	CSVGGRVKNTEAFF
.	.	TRBV9	TRBJ2-2	TGTGCCAGCAGCCTCAGGGTATCCGGGGAGCTGTTTTTT	CASSLRVSGELFF
TRBD1	.	TRBV10-3	TRBJ1-2	TGTGCCATCAGTGATCCGGACAGGGGGAATGGCTACACCTTC	CAISDPDRGNGYTF
TRBD2	.	TRBV6-2/TRBV6-3	TRBJ2-1	TGTGCCAGCAGTTACCCCTCTAGCGGGACGGTCAATGAGCAGTTCTTC	CASSYPSSGTVNEQFF
.	once	TRBV7-2	TRBJ2-1	TGTGCCAGCAGTTATGTGGGTGGCGGGGACAATGAGCAGTTCTTC	CASSYVGGGDNEQFF
TRBD1	.	TRBV27	TRBJ2-7	TGTGCCGGCCGAGGACAGGGGACCTACGAGCAGTACTTC	CAGRGQGTYEQYF
TRBD2	.	TRBV2	TRBJ2-5	TGTGCCAGCAGTGAGGGCTCAGCGGGAGGGGAAGGAGAGACCCAGTACTTC	CASSEGSAGGEGETQYF
TRBD1	.	TRBV15	TRBJ1-1	TGTGCCACCAATTCGAACAGGGGGGCAATGAACACTGAAGCTTTCTTT	CATNSNRGAMNTEAFF
TRBD1	.	TRBV18	TRBJ1-2	TGTGCCAGCTCACCCCGACAGGGGGCGCGTGGCTACACCTTC	CASSPRQGARGYTF
.	.	TRBV4-2	TRBJ2-3	TGTGCCAGCAGCCAAGTTCAGAGCACAGATACGCAGTATTTT	CASSQVQSTDTQYF
.	.	TRBV11-2	TRBJ2-3	TGTGCCAGCAGCTTAGAGAGGGTGGGAACGCAGTATTTT	CASSLERVGTQYF
TRBD2	.	TRBV6-1	TRBJ2-1	TGTGCCAGCAGTGACGGGCGGGAGGGGAATGAGCAGTTCTTC	CASSDGREGNEQFF
.	.	TRBV28	TRBJ2-2	TGTGCCAGCAGCTCCTACACCGGGGAGCTGTTTTTT	CASSSYTGELFF
TRBD1	.	TRBV18	TRBJ1-2	TGTGCCAGCTCACGTCCTATGACAGGGAACTATGGCTACACCTTC	CASSRPMTGNYGYTF
TRBD2	.	TRBV13	TRBJ2-5	TGTGCCAGCAGCTCAGAGGGACTAGCGGGAGCTGGGACCCAGTACTTC	CASSSEGLAGAGTQYF
.	.	TRBV28	TRBJ1-2	TGTGCCAGCAGTAACGGGGGGCGCGGGGGCTACACCTTC	CASSNGGRGGYTF
TRBD1	once	TRBV5-6	TRBJ2-7	TGTGCCAGCAGCTGGGGGCCGGGACAGGTGTCCTACGAGCAGTACTTC	CASSWGPGQVSYEQYF
TRBD1	.	TRBV29-1	TRBJ2-1	TGCAGCGTTCACAGGGGTGAGCAGTTCTTC	CSVHRGEQFF
TRBD2	.	TRBV28	TRBJ2-7	TGTGCCAGCAGTTCTCTAGCGGGAGGCTTCCCACCGGGGGAGCAGTACTTC	CASSSLAGGFPPGEQYF
TRBD2	.	TRBV27	TRBJ2-3	TGTGCCAGCAGTTTAGGCGGGAGGGCCCTCCCAGATACGCAGTATTTT	CASSLGGRALPDTQYF
TRBD1	.	TRBV9	TRBJ2-1	TGTGCCAGCAGCGTAGGGGACAGCCTCTCCTACAATGAGCAGTTCTTC	CASSVGDSLSYNEQFF
TRBD2	.	TRBV6-5	TRBJ2-3	TGTGCCAGCGTACGACTAGCGGGAGTATGGGATACGCAGTATTTT	CASVRLAGVWDTQYF
TRBD1	.	TRBV28	TRBJ2-7	TGTGCCAGCAGGCGTGACAGGGGTGGGTACGAGCAGTACTTC	CASRRDRGGYEQYF
TRBD2	.	TRBV24-1	TRBJ2-2	TGTGCCACCAGGGGGCGGGAGTGGACCGGGGAGCTGTTTTTT	CATRGREWTGELFF
TRBD1	.	TRBV24-1	TRBJ2-1	TGTGCCACCAGTGATTTCTCCCGGACAGGAGACAATGAGCAGTTCTTC	CATSDFSRTGDNEQFF
.	.	TRBV7-9	TRBJ2-7	TGTGCCAGCAGCTTAGGCGGGAAGCAGTACTTC	CASSLGGKQYF
TRBD1	.	TRBV5-1	TRBJ2-7	TGCGCCAGCAGCCTCGGGACAGGGGGACCCTACGAGCAGTACTTC	CASSLGTGGPYEQYF
.	.	TRBV2	TRBJ2-7	TGTGCCAGCAGTGATCCCCGACTAAACTACGAGCAGTACTTC	CASSDPRLNYEQYF
TRBD2	once	TRBV7-2	TRBJ2-3	TGTGCCAGCAGCTTAGCTCTGGCTAGCGGCTCAGATACGCAGTATTTT	CASSLALASGSDTQYF
TRBD2	once	TRBV28	TRBJ2-7	TGTGCCAGCAGTTGGGACCCGGGAGGTTACGAGCAGTACTTC	CASSWDPGGYEQYF
TRBD2	.	TRBV5-1	TRBJ2-2	TGCGCCAGCAGCCCCACAAGCGGGAGGGCCTGGACCGGGGAGCTGTTTTTT	CASSPTSGRAWTGELFF
TRBD1	.	TRBV11-2	TRBJ2-6	TGTGCCAGCAGCTTAGATGGGACAGGGTTCTCTGGGGCCAACGTCCTGACTTTC	CASSLDGTGFSGANVLTF
.	.	TRBV2	TRBJ2-5	TGTGCCAGCAGTGGGACAGCCCTTCCATACTTC	CASSGTALPYF
TRBD2	.	TRBV27	TRBJ2-7	TGTGCCAGCAGTAGAAGACTAGCGGGTATGTTCCCCTACGAGCAGTACTTC	CASSRRLAGMFPYEQYF
TRBD1	.	TRBV5-5	TRBJ1-5	TGTGCCAGCAGCCGGACAGGGGCCGACCAGCCCCAGCATTTT	CASSRTGADQPQHF
TRBD2	.	TRBV28	TRBJ2-3	TGTGCCAGCAGTCAAACCCGGACTAGCGGTCCAGATACGCAGTATTTT	CASSQTRTSGPDTQYF
TRBD2	.	TRBV3-1/TRBV3-2	TRBJ2-2	TGTGCCAGCAGCCAGATTAGCGGGAGGGCCATTTACGGGGAGCTGTTTTTT	CASSQISGRAIYGELFF
.	.	TRBV9	TRBJ1-3	TGTGCCAGCAGCGTAGGCAGGATATCTGGAAACACCATATATTTT	CASSVGRISGNTIYF
.	.	TRBV5-6	TRBJ1-3	TGTGCCAGCAGCGGAGAGACAGGCCGGAGAAACACCATATATTTT	CASSGETGRRNTIYF
TRBD1	.	TRBV5-5	TRBJ2-7	TGTGCCAGCAGCTTGGATCTTACAGGGGGCAATTTCTACGAGCAGTACTTC	CASSLDLTGGNFYEQYF
TRBD1	few	TRBV18	TRBJ2-7	TGTGCCAGCTCACCGGGGACAGGGGGAACGGACGAGCAGTACTTC	CASSPGTGGTDEQYF
.	few	TRBV12-3/TRBV12-4	TRBJ2-1	TGTGCCAGCAGTTTTCCACTAGGCGATGAGCAGTTCTTC	CASSFPLGDEQFF
TRBD2	.	TRBV28	TRBJ2-5	TGTGCCAGCAGTTTGCTAGCGGGAGGGCGATTACAAGAGACCCAGTACTTC	CASSLLAGGRLQETQYF
TRBD2	.	TRBV18	TRBJ2-1	TGTGCCAGCTCACCCCTACTAGCGGGAGTGAATGAGCAGTTCTTC	CASSPLLAGVNEQFF
.	.	TRBV7-8	TRBJ1-2	TGTGCCAGCAGCAACGAGGAGGGCTACACCTTC	CASSNEEGYTF
.	.	TRBV28	TRBJ1-1	TGTGCCAGCAGTTTTCAGGGTCGTGAAGCTTTCTTT	CASSFQGREAFF
TRBD1	.	TRBV7-9	TRBJ2-1	TGTGCCAGCAGCACAACGTCAGGGCAGGGGGCCTACAATGAGCAGTTCTTC	CASSTTSGQGAYNEQFF
TRBD1	.	TRBV7-2	TRBJ1-2	TGTGCCAGCAGCTTGGGGACAGGCTATGGCTACACCTTC	CASSLGTGYGYTF
TRBD1	.	TRBV6-5	TRBJ1-6	TGTGCCAGCAGCGCACAGGGGCCTAGGGGGACACCCCTCCACTTT	CASSAQGPRGTPLHF
.	.	TRBV27	TRBJ2-7	TGTGCCAGCAGTCTAATTGGGCCCTCCTACGAGCAGTACTTC	CASSLIGPSYEQYF
.	.	TRBV5-1	TRBJ2-1	TGCGCCAGCAGTCGAAGCGGAAGTCCAAACAATGAGCAGTTCTTC	CASSRSGSPNNEQFF
TRBD2	.	TRBV4-2	TRBJ2-1	TGTGCCAGCCGAACAAGACAAACTACCGGGACTAGCGGGAGTGGGCAGTTCTTC	CASRTRQTTGTSGSGQFF
TRBD2	.	TRBV20-1	TRBJ2-5	TGCAGTGCTAGTGGGACTAGCGGTAACCAAGAGACCCAGTACTTC	CSASGTSGNQETQYF
TRBD2	.	TRBV28	TRBJ2-7	TGTGCCAGCAGTCGACTAGCGGGTTTGGGAGAGCAGTACTTC	CASSRLAGLGEQYF
TRBD2	.	TRBV7-8	TRBJ2-7	TGTGCCAGCAGCTTATCCAGCGGGAGAGGGTACGAGCAGTACTTC	CASSLSSGRGYEQYF